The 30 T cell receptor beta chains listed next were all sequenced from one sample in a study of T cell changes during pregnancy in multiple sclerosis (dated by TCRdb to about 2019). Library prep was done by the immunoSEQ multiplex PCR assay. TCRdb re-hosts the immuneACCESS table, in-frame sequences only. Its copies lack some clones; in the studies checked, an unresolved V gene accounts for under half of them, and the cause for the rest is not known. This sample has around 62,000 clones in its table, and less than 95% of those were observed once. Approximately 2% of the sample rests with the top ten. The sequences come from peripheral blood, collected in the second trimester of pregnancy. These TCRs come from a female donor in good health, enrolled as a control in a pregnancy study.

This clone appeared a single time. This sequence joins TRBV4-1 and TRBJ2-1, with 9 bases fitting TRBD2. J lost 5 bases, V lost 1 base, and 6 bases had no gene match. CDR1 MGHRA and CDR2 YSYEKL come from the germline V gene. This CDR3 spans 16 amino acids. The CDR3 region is CASSQGRASGNNEQFF. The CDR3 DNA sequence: TGCGCCAGCAGCCAAGGGAGAGCTAGCGGGAACAATGAGCAGTTCTTC.

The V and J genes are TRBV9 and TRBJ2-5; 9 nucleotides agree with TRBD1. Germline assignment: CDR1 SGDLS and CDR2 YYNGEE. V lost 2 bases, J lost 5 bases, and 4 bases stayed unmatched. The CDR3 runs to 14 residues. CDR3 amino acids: CASSVTGGGETQYF. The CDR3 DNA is TGTGCCAGCAGCGTTACAGGGGGCGGGGAGACCCAGTACTTC.

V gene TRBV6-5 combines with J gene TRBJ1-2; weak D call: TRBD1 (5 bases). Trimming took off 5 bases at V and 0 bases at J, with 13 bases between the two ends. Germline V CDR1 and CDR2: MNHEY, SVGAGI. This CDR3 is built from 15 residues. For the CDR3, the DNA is TGTGCCAGCAGTACCGGACATACCGCTAACTATGGCTACACCTTC. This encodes CASSTGHTANYGYTF.

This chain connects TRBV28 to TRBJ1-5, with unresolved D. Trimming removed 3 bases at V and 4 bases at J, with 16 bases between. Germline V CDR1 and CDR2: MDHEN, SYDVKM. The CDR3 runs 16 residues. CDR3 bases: TGTGCCAGCAGTTTCGTACATGGGCCTTCGAATCAGCCCCAGCATTTT. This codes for CASSFVHGPSNQPQHF.

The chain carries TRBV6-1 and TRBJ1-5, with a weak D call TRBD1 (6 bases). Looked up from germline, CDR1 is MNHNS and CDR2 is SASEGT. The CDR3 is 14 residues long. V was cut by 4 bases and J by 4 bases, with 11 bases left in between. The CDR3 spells CASSVRGMNQPQHF. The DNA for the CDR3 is TGTGCCAGCAGTGTTAGGGGGATGAATCAGCCCCAGCATTTT.

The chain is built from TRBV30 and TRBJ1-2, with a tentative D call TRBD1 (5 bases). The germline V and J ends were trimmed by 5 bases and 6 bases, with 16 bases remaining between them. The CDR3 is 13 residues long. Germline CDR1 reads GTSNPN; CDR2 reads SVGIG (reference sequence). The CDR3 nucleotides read TGTGCCTGGTCCCGCGGGGGGGTGGATGGCTACACCTTC. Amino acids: CAWSRGGVDGYTF.

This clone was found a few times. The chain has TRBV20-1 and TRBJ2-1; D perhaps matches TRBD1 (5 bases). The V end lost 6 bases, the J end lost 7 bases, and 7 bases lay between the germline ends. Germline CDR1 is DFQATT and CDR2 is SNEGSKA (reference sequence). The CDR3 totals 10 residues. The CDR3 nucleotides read TGCAGTGCACAGGAAAATGAGCAGTTCTTC. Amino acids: CSAQENEQFF.

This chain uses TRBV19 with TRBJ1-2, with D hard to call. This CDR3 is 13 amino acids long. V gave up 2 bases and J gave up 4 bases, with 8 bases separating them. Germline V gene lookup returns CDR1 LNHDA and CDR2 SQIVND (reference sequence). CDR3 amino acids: CASSISSGYGYTF. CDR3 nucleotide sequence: TGTGCCAGTAGTATATCCTCAGGCTATGGCTACACCTTC. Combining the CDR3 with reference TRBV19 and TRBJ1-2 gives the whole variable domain DGGITQSPKYLFRKEGQNVTLSCEQNLNHDAMYWYRQDPGQGLRLIYYSQIVNDFQKGDIAEGYSVSREKKESFPLTVTSAQKNPTAFYLCASSISSGYGYTFGSGTRLTVV.

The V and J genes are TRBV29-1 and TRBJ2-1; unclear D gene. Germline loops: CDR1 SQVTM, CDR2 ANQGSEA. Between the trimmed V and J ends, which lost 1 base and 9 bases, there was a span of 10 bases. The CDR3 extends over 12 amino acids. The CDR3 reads CSVEGRWSEQFF. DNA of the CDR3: TGCAGCGTTGAAGGACGTTGGAGTGAGCAGTTCTTC.

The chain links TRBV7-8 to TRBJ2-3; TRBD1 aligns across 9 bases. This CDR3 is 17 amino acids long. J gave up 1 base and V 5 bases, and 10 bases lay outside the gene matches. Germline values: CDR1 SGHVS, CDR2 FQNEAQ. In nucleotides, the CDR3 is TGTGCCAGCAGCCCCCGGGACAGGGTAGTCGGCACAGATACGCAGTATTTT. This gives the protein CASSPRDRVVGTDTQYF.

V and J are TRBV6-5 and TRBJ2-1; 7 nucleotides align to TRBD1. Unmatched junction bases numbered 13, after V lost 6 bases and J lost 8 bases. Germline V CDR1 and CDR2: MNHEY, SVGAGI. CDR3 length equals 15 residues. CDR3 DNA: TGTGCCAGCAGGCCGCAGGGGGTCGGTCGGGATGAGCAGTTCTTC. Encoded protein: CASRPQGVGRDEQFF.

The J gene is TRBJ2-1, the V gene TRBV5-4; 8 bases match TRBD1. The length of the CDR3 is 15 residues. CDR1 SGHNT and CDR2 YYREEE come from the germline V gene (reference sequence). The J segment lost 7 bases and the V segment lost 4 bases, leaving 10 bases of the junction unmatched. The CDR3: CASSQGTGDRNEQFF. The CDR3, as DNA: TGTGCCAGCAGCCAAGGGACAGGTGATAGGAATGAGCAGTTCTTC.

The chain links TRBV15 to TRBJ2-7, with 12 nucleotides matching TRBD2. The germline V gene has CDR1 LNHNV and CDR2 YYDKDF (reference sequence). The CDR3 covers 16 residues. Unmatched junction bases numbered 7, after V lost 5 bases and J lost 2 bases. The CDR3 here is CATSRPTSGRTYEQYF. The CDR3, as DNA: TGTGCCACCAGCCGCCCAACTAGCGGGAGGACCTACGAGCAGTACTTC.

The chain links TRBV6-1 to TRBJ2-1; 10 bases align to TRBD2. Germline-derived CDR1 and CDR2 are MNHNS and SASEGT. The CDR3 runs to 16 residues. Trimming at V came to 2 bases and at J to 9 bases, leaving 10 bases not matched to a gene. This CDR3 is CASSENRASGGAEQFF. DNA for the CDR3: TGTGCCAGCAGTGAAAACCGAGCTAGCGGGGGCGCTGAGCAGTTCTTC.

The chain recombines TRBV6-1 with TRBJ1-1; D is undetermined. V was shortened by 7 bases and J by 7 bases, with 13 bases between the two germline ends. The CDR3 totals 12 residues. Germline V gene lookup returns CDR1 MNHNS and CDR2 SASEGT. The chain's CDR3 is CASNGVLLEAFF. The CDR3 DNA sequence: TGTGCCAGCAACGGGGTCCTCCTTGAAGCTTTCTTT.

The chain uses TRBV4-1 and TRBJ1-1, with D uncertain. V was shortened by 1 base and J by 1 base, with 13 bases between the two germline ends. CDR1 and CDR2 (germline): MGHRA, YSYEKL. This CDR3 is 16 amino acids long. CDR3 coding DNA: TGCGCCAGCAGCCAAGTCTGGGCCCCAGCGAACACTGAAGCTTTCTTT. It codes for CASSQVWAPANTEAFF.

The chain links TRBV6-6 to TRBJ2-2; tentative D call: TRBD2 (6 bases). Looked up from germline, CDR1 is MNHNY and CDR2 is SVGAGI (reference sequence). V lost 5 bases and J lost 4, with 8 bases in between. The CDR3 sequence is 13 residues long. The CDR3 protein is CASSGGSTGELFF. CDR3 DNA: TGTGCCAGCAGTGGGGGGAGCACCGGGGAGCTGTTTTTT.

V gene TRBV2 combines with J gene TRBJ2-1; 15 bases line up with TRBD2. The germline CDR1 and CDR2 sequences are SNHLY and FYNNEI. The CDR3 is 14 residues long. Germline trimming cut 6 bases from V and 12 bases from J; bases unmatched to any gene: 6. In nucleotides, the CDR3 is TGTGCCAGCAGCGGGGGACTAGCGGGGGGTAGGCAGTTCTTC. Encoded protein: CASSGGLAGGRQFF.

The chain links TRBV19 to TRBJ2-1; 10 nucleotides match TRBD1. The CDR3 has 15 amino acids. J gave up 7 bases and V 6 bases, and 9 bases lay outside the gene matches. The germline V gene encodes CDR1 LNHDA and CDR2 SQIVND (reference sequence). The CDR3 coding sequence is TGTGCCAGTAGGAAGACAGGGGGCGCGGATAATGAGCAGTTCTTC. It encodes CASRKTGGADNEQFF.

The CDR3 region has the DNA TGTGCCAGCAGTGAAGGATATCGGGACAGGGGAGGCTACACCTTC. Protein product: CASSEGYRDRGGYTF. The chain couples TRBV2 to TRBJ1-2; 10 positions match TRBD1. Germline V lookup: CDR1 SNHLY, CDR2 FYNNEI. The CDR3 sequence is 15 residues long. V was pared by 1 base and J by 8 bases, with 7 bases of the junction left unmatched.

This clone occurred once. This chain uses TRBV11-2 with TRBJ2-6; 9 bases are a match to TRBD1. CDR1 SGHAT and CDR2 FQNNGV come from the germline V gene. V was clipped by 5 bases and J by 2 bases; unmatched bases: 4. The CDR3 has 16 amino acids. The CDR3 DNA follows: TGTGCCAGCAGCAGGACAGGGGTCCCTGGGGCCAACGTCCTGACTTTC. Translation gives CASSRTGVPGANVLTF.

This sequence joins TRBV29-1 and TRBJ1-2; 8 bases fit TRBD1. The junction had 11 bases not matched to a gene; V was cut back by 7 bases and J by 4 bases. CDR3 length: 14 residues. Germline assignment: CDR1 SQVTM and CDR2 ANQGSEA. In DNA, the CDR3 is TGCAGCGCCCTCCACCAGGGGGCCGCCTATGGCTACACCTTC. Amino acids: CSALHQGAAYGYTF.

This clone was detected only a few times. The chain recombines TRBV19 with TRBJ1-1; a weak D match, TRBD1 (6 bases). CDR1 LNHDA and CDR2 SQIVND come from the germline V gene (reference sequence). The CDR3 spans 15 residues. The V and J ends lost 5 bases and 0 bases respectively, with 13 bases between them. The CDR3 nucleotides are TGTGCCAGTAGTGTAACCGGACAGATGAACACTGAAGCTTTCTTT. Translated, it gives CASSVTGQMNTEAFF.

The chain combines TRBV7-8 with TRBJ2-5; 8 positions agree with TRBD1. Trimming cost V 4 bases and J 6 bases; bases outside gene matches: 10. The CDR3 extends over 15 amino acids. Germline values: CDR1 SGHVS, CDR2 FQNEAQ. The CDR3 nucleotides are TGTGCCAGCAGCTACCATAGGACAGGGTCGCAGACCCAGTACTTC. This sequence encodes CASSYHRTGSQTQYF.

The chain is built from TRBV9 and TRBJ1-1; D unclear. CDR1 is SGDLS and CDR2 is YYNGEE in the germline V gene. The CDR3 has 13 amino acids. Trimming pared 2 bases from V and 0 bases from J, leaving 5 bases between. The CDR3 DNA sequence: TGTGCCAGCAGCGTCGTCCTGAACACTGAAGCTTTCTTT. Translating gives CASSVVLNTEAFF.

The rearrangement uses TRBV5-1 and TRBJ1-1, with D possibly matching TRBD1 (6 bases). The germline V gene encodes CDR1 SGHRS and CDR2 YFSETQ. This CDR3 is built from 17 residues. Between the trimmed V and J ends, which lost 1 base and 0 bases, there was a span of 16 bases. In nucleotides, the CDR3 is TGCGCCAGCAGCTTGAGTGGGGGGGGGCTAATGAACACTGAAGCTTTCTTT. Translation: CASSLSGGGLMNTEAFF.

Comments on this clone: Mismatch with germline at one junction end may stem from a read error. The CDR3 loop is CASSSNRDLIF. The CDR3 nucleotides are TGTGCCAGCAGCTCAAACAGGGACCTTATTTTC. The rearrangement links TRBV7-8 to TRBJ1-2, with D possibly being TRBD1 (6 bases). CDR1 and CDR2 from the germline V gene are SGHVS and FQNEAQ. The CDR3 has 11 residues.

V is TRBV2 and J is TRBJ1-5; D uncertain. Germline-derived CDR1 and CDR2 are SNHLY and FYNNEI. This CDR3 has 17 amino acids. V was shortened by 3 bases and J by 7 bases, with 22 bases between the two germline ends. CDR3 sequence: CASSERRKASGYQPQHF. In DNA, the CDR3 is TGTGCCAGCAGTGAGCGTAGAAAGGCCTCAGGATACCAGCCCCAGCATTTT.

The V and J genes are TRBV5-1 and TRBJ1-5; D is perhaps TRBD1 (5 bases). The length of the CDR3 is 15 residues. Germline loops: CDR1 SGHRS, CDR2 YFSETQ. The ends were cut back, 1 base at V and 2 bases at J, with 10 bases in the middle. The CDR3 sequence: CASSLSPGGNQPQHF. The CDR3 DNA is TGCGCCAGCAGCTTGTCACCGGGGGGCAATCAGCCCCAGCATTTT.

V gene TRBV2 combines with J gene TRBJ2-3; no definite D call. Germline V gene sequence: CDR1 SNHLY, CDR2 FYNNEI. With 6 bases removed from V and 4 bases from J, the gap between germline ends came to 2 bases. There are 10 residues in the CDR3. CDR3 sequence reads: CASSADTQYF. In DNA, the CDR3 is TGTGCCAGCAGCGCAGATACGCAGTATTTT.